A selection of T cell receptor beta chains follows, all from one sample in a study of vaccination and CD4 T cells after COVID-19. TCRdb processed the PCR reads anew with MiXCR; each CDR3 protein has one entry. The table includes about 19,000 distinct CDR3 sequences, about 62% detected once. The source material was CD4+ T cells from blood, sampled after SARS-CoV-2 vaccination. Receptor source: a human donor who had recovered from COVID-19. CDR3s include the opening cysteine and the closing phenylalanine or tryptophan. D genes are given only for firm matches. Some rows have no size entry. The others give once, few or many, or a class for an expanded clone.

clone size,V gene,D gene,J gene,CDR3 protein,CDR3 DNA
once,TRBV11-3,-,TRBJ2-3,CASSFQTADTQCF,TGTGCCAGCAGCTTTCAGACGGCAGATACGCAGTGTTTT
-,TRBV20-1,TRBD2,TRBJ2-7,CSAAMGGLADEQYF,TGCAGTGCTGCTATGGGGGGACTAGCGGACGAGCAGTACTTC
-,TRBV30,TRBD1,TRBJ1-2,CANRRTGGYGYTF,TGTGCCAATCGCCGGACAGGGGGCTATGGCTACACCTTC
few,TRBV20-1,-,TRBJ1-5,CSARTTSNQPQHF,TGCAGTGCTAGAACGACCTCAAATCAGCCCCAGCATTTT
few,TRBV7-2,-,TRBJ2-2,CASSLVGGIATGELFF,TGTGCCAGCAGCTTAGTGGGCGGGATTGCGACCGGGGAGCTGTTTTTT
-,TRBV2,-,TRBJ1-1,CASNTDAGLEGSEAFF,TGTGCCAGCAACACCGACGCAGGGTTGGAGGGTAGTGAAGCTTTCTTT
-,TRBV20-1,TRBD1,TRBJ2-1,CSARKLTGDNEQFF,TGCAGTGCTAGGAAACTGACAGGGGACAATGAGCAGTTCTTC
-,TRBV12-3/TRBV12-4,-,TRBJ2-1,CASKILRTGFHEQFF,TGTGCCAGCAAAATTCTCAGGACTGGCTTCCATGAGCAGTTCTTC
-,TRBV28,TRBD2,TRBJ2-7,CASSFDRLRGRYEQYF,TGTGCCAGCAGTTTCGATCGACTACGCGGGAGGTACGAGCAGTACTTC
-,TRBV7-3,TRBD2,TRBJ2-5,CASSPGTSGIQETQYF,TGTGCCAGCAGCCCGGGGACTAGCGGGATACAAGAGACCCAGTACTTC
few,TRBV27,TRBD1,TRBJ1-2,CASRRQGNNGYTF,TGTGCCAGCAGGAGACAGGGGAATAATGGCTACACCTTC
-,TRBV6-1,TRBD2,TRBJ2-1,CASSPGTSEYNEQFF,TGTGCCAGCAGTCCCGGGACTAGCGAATACAATGAGCAGTTCTTC
-,TRBV20-1,TRBD2,TRBJ2-3,CSVTGGGLNTDTQYF,TGCAGTGTCACGGGGGGGGGACTCAACACAGATACGCAGTATTTT
-,TRBV20-1,-,TRBJ2-5,CSARRQILYQETQYF,TGCAGTGCAAGAAGACAGATTTTGTACCAAGAGACCCAGTACTTC
once,TRBV20-1,TRBD2,TRBJ2-1,CSASGLAGGNEQFF,TGCAGTGCTAGTGGGCTAGCGGGAGGGAATGAGCAGTTCTTC
-,TRBV27,TRBD2,TRBJ2-3,CASSLNFWTSGIHHTDTQYF,TGTGCCAGCAGTTTAAATTTCTGGACTAGCGGGATCCACCACACAGATACGCAGTATTTT
-,TRBV27,TRBD2,TRBJ2-1,CASLAGGPKMNEQFF,TGTGCCAGCCTAGCGGGAGGGCCTAAGATGAATGAGCAGTTCTTC